One sample yielded the 5 T cell receptor beta chains listed below, sequenced in a study of shared clonotypes between healthy human individuals. Clones were read by immunoSEQ multiplex PCR, and TCRdb kept only the in-frame ones, dropping some. The sample lists 1.5 million to 2.5 million clones, less than 95% seen once, with around 1.2% in the top ten. Naive CD8 cells, CD45RO-negative and positively selected for CCR7, excluded terminally differentiated effector memory CD45RA+ cells. Sequencing input: naive CD8+ T cells sorted from blood. The receptors derive from a man between 18 and 29 years old in good health.

This chain uses TRBV6-5 with TRBJ2-3; TRBD2 agrees at 9 bases. The V gene's germline CDR1 is MNHEY and CDR2 SVGAGI. V gave up 0 bases and J gave up 4 bases; unmatched junction bases: 5. The CDR3 loop spans 16 amino acids. The CDR3 sequence: CASSYSWTSDPDTQYF. The CDR3 DNA reads as TGTGCCAGCAGTTACTCGTGGACTAGCGACCCAGATACGCAGTATTTT.

The rearrangement links TRBV7-6 to TRBJ2-1; D uncertain. V was shortened by 5 bases and J by 8 bases, with 7 bases between the two germline ends. Germline V lookup: CDR1 SGHVS, CDR2 FNYEAQ. CDR3 length: 11 amino acids. CDR3 sequence reads: CASSPSYEQFF. The CDR3 DNA follows: TGTGCCAGCAGCCCCAGCTATGAGCAGTTCTTC. Using reference TRBV7-6 and TRBJ2-1 for the parts outside the CDR3, the full variable domain is GAGVSQSPRYKVTKRGQDVALRCDPISGHVSLYWYRQALGQGPEFLTYFNYEAQQDKSGLPNDRFSAERPEGSISTLTIQRTEQRDSAMYRCASSPSYEQFFGPGTRLTVL.

Written as DNA, the CDR3 is TGTGCCAGTAGTAGAGACATGGAAGAGACCCAGTACTTC. This gives the protein CASSRDMEETQYF. The chain employs TRBV19 and TRBJ2-5; D unclear. CDR3 size: 13 residues. The V gene lost 4 bases and the J gene lost 3 bases, with 9 bases spanning the gap. Germline V gives CDR1 LNHDA, CDR2 SQIVND (reference sequence).

J is TRBJ1-1 and V is TRBV7-6, with D unresolved. Trimming took 4 bases from V and 5 from J, leaving 11 bases between them. Germline V gene data show CDR1 as SGHVS and CDR2 as FNYEAQ. The CDR3 totals 13 residues. CDR3 DNA sequence: TGTGCCAGCAGCTATGGACTCCGGACTGAAGCTTTCTTT. Its protein product is CASSYGLRTEAFF.

The chain's CDR3 is CASSYRTHYEQYF. Here the CDR3 DNA reads TGTGCCAGCAGTTATAGAACACACTACGAGCAGTACTTC. The chain employs TRBV27 and TRBJ2-7; D uncertain. Germline assignment: CDR1 MNHEY and CDR2 SMNVEV (reference sequence). The V and J ends lost 4 bases and 3 bases respectively, with 10 bases between them. The CDR3 runs to 13 residues.